This paragraph reports one T cell receptor beta chain. Its specific antigen is unknown. No base qualities exist here, and no much larger clone lies one base off it. The sample is drawn from a study of blood T cell repertoires in COVID-19 (dated by TCRdb to 2019 to 2021). About the full investigation: Samples covering the acute and convalescent phases of COVID-19 were provided by collaborators in the United States, Italy and Spain. The prospective study material was composed of cDNA or gDNA derived from T cells, B-cell-depleted T cells, or PBMCs. The sample metadata nearly always contained a de-identified subject ID, COVID-19 status, age in years and sex. Samples came from the ongoing ImmuneRACE study (first 160 participants) plus 1,254 subjects from 6 global collaborators. The repertoires were made available in a free public database intended to serve as a resource for research on the immune response to SARS-CoV-2. Where available, HLA class I and class II types were obtained from metadata supplied by the sample provider rather than from assay-based typing. The dataset comprised deeply sampled blood TCRbeta repertoires from subjects exposed to, actively infected with, or recovered from COVID-19.

Spanning cysteine to phenylalanine, the CDR3 consists of 15 amino acids. Only the CDR3 portion is preserved as DNA: 45 bases, with reading frame beginning at the first base. CDR1 and CDR2 were assigned from the germline V gene as SGHVS and FQNEAQ. V is pared back by 5 bases and J by 0 bases, with 13 bases lying between the germline termini. Participants in the prospective study were aged roughly 18 to 100 years, lived in under 30 United States geographic areas, and enrolled through a virtual design. In the prospective study, cohorts were assigned on the basis of participant-reported clinical history obtained from a screening survey and a study questionnaire. Recovered participants in ImmuneRACE Cohort 3 were defined as having two consecutive negative NP/OP PCR tests, clearance from a healthcare professional, or resolution of symptoms. Each participant in the prospective study had whole blood, serum and a nasopharyngeal or oropharyngeal swab collected by mobile phlebotomists. Prospective study participants could optionally give additional blood draws and questionnaires over an approximately 2-month period. Blood samples from the prospective study were shipped frozen or at room temperature prior to DNA extraction.

The study at large found these results: The amount of clinical and demographic metadata varied by source and participant and was provided uncurated.

The immunoSEQ Assay, a bias-controlled multiplex PCR, was used to amplify TCRbeta CDR3 regions from genomic DNA. As for the authors' bioinformatics: Within the assay, amplification of reference gene primers was used to estimate how many nucleated cells each sample contained. To quantify the absolute abundance of each unique TCRbeta CDR3 rearrangement, sequence reads were collapsed and filtered. Productive Simpson clonality was computed per sample as the square root of Simpson's diversity index over productive rearrangements. TCRdb holds this immuneACCESS table with in-frame rearrangements only. Some clones are missing; in checked studies, unresolved V genes explain under half, and the rest has no known cause. The V and J calls and clone size are taken from that table; D and trimming were inferred from the DNA. For this sample there are 300,000 or so clones; about nine tenths appear just once. Around 2.7% of the sample comes from the top ten.

This chain is built from TRBV7-8 and TRBJ1-1; no D gene is confidently identified. The receptor was derived from a man in his sixties who had recovered from COVID-19. The sample comprised PBMCs or T cells enriched from blood (not recorded which). The CDR3 amino acid sequence is: CASSPRGTMNTEAFF. In nucleotides, the sequence is TGTGCCAGCAGCCCACGGGGAACCATGAACACTGAAGCTTTCTTT.